This passage covers 18 T cell receptor beta chains from one sample sequenced in a study of human thymus T cells. Clones were sequenced by immunoSEQ multiplex PCR, and TCRdb holds only the in-frame ones, with some missing. The sample has roughly 120,000 clones; around 94% are singletons. Resections from corrective heart surgery supplied the thymus tissue. Sequenced: thymus tissue. The receptors were sampled from a boy less than two years old with a congenital heart defect but otherwise immunologically healthy.

The chain has TRBV5-4 and TRBJ2-5; 7 bases map to TRBD2. The CDR3 totals 18 residues. V lost 0 bases to trimming and J lost 4 bases; unmatched junction nucleotides: 15. CDR1 is SGHNT, CDR2 YYREEE, per germline (reference sequence). The CDR3 loop is CASSLDLAEGPIRETQYF. In DNA, the CDR3 is TGTGCCAGCAGCTTGGATCTAGCGGAGGGCCCTATCCGAGAGACCCAGTACTTC.

The rearrangement joins TRBV28 to TRBJ1-6; a possible D gene is TRBD1 (5 bases). The CDR3 spans 18 residues. Trimming took off 1 base at V and 0 bases at J, with 13 bases between the two ends. Germline assignment: CDR1 MDHEN and CDR2 SYDVKM. CDR3 nucleotide sequence: TGTGCCAGCAGTTTATCAGTACAGGCCAGCTCCTATAATTCACCCCTCCACTTT. Residues: CASSLSVQASSYNSPLHF.

This clone appeared a single time. The genes are TRBV28 and TRBJ1-2; 7 bases align to TRBD1. Germline loops: CDR1 MDHEN, CDR2 SYDVKM. V lost 4 bases and J lost 5; bases outside the gene matches: 4. CDR3 length: 13 amino acids. The CDR3 here is CASSSGTEYGYTF. The DNA for the CDR3 is TGTGCCAGCAGTTCGGGGACAGAGTATGGCTACACCTTC.

This rearrangement joins TRBV6-1 to TRBJ2-6; 10 nucleotides match TRBD2. This CDR3 region has 13 residues. Germline CDR1 is MNHNS and CDR2 is SASEGT. Trimming removed 1 base from V and 13 bases from J; junction bases left unmatched: 1. In nucleotides, the CDR3 is TGTGCCAGCAGTGAAGGGACTAGCGGAGTCCTGACTTTC. Its translation: CASSEGTSGVLTF.

The CDR3 protein is CSVACRGGEQFF. The CDR3 coding sequence is TGCAGCGTGGCGTGTCGCGGCGGTGAGCAGTTCTTC. The chain has TRBV29-1 and TRBJ2-1; no clear D. Per the germline V gene, CDR1 is SQVTM and CDR2 is ANQGSEA. The CDR3 has 12 residues. V lost 6 bases, J lost 9 bases, and 15 bases lay in between.

This chain joins TRBV5-6 and TRBJ1-1, with 9 positions matching TRBD1. Germline trimming cut 3 bases from V and 7 bases from J; bases unmatched to any gene: 13. CDR3 length equals 16 residues. Germline CDR1 reads SGHDT; CDR2 reads YYEEEE. The CDR3 DNA reads as TGTGCCAGCAGCTCAACGATTCCGGGACAGGGTGTTGAAGCTTTCTTT. Translation: CASSSTIPGQGVEAFF.

This chain joins TRBV6-5 and TRBJ2-7; TRBD1 might be the D (6 bases). CDR1 and CDR2 from the germline V gene are MNHEY and SVGAGI. V gave up 4 bases and J gave up 0 bases, with 10 bases separating them. This CDR3 is built from 14 residues. As DNA, the CDR3 is TGTGCCAGCAGTTGCAGGGACACCTCCTACGAGCAGTACTTC. Its translation is CASSCRDTSYEQYF.

V gene TRBV7-2 combines with J gene TRBJ2-6; unclear D gene. V lost 5 bases to trimming and J lost 4 bases, with 15 bases between them. This CDR3 comprises 16 residues. CDR1 is SGHTA, CDR2 FQGNSA, per germline. As DNA, the CDR3 is TGTGCCAGCAGCCTTTCGGACGACCCCGGGGCCAACGTCCTGACTTTC. Translation gives CASSLSDDPGANVLTF.

The gene calls are TRBV7-2 and TRBJ2-5, with 11 bases lining up with TRBD2. The CDR3 spans 17 residues. The V segment lost 5 bases and the J segment 5 bases; nucleotides outside the gene matches: 13. CDR1 is SGHTA and CDR2 is FQGNSA in the germline V gene. CDR3: CASSPLFSGGEGETQYF. The DNA for the CDR3 is TGTGCCAGCAGCCCCTTATTTAGCGGGGGGGAAGGGGAGACCCAGTACTTC.

The chain links TRBV25-1 to TRBJ1-1; D is uncertain. V gave up 8 bases and J gave up 5 bases, with 9 bases separating them. There are 11 residues in the CDR3. In germline, CDR1 is MGHDK, CDR2 SYGVNS. In DNA, the CDR3 is TGTGCCAGCCATCGGGGAACTGAAGCTTTCTTT. Amino acids: CASHRGTEAFF.

The V call is TRBV14, the J call TRBJ1-2; 7 bases are shared with TRBD1. Germline lookup yields CDR1 SGHDN and CDR2 FVKESK. The junction had 8 bases not matched to a gene; V was cut back by 0 bases and J by 4 bases. The CDR3 runs 16 residues. The CDR3 loop is CASSQDREGGPYGYTF. The DNA of the CDR3 is TGTGCCAGCAGCCAAGATAGGGAAGGGGGCCCCTATGGCTACACCTTC.

This clone was detected only once. The chain uses TRBV27 and TRBJ2-1; possible D gene TRBD2, 7 bases. CDR1 and CDR2 (germline): MNHEY, SMNVEV (reference sequence). V lost 6 bases, J lost 9 bases, and 18 bases lay in between. This CDR3 comprises 14 residues. The CDR3 protein is CASSFKGGRGEQFF. In DNA, the CDR3 is TGTGCCAGCAGCTTCAAGGGGGGGAGAGGTGAGCAGTTCTTC.

Here the CDR3 DNA reads TGTGCCAGTAGTAGGAAAGATAATTCACCCCTCCACTTT. Translating gives CASSRKDNSPLHF. V is TRBV19 and J is TRBJ1-6, with D unclear. The CDR3 length is 13 residues. V was clipped by 4 bases and J by 5 bases, with 6 bases between them. The V gene's germline CDR1 is LNHDA and CDR2 SQIVND (reference sequence). Together with reference TRBV19 and TRBJ1-6, the CDR3 gives the full variable domain: DGGITQSPKYLFRKEGQNVTLSCEQNLNHDAMYWYRQDPGQGLRLIYYSQIVNDFQKGDIAEGYSVSREKKESFPLTVTSAQKNPTAFYLCASSRKDNSPLHFGNGTRLTVT.

This chain links TRBV28 with TRBJ1-1; D is undetermined. The CDR3 spans 14 residues. V lost 5 bases and J 6 bases, leaving 16 bases between the germline ends. Germline V gene sequence: CDR1 MDHEN, CDR2 SYDVKM. The CDR3 region has the DNA TGTGCCAGCAGTCCTAGGAGGCCAGCCGCTGAAGCTTTCTTT. Its protein product is CASSPRRPAAEAFF.

This CDR3 is CASSQDWFRERGYTF. The CDR3 region has the DNA TGTGCCAGCAGCCAAGATTGGTTCAGGGAGCGGGGCTACACCTTC. The chain recombines TRBV4-2 with TRBJ1-2; D perhaps matches TRBD1 (5 bases). Trimming removed 0 bases from V and 8 bases from J, with 16 bases in between. The CDR3 spans 15 residues. CDR1 is LGHNA and CDR2 is YNFKEQ in the germline V gene.

The DNA for the CDR3 is TGTGCCAGTACTATCCGGGACAGTAATTCACCCCTCCACTTT. It codes for CASTIRDSNSPLHF. The rearrangement joins TRBV19 to TRBJ1-6, with TRBD1 matching over 7 bases. The V gene's germline CDR1 is LNHDA and CDR2 SQIVND (reference sequence). This CDR3 has 14 amino acids. With 7 bases clipped from V and 6 bases from J, the junction kept 6 bases outside the gene matches.

This chain connects TRBV5-1 to TRBJ2-3; TRBD1 matches 7 bases. Germline trimming cut 4 bases from V and 4 bases from J; bases unmatched to any gene: 6. CDR1 and CDR2 from the germline V gene are SGHRS and YFSETQ. This CDR3 has 14 residues. CDR3 protein: CASSGRQGADTQYF. The CDR3 DNA is TGCGCCAGCAGCGGGAGACAGGGCGCAGATACGCAGTATTTT. The whole variable domain, remainder taken from reference TRBV5-1 and TRBJ2-3, is KAGVTQTPRYLIKTRGQQVTLSCSPISGHRSVSWYQQTPGQGLQFLFEYFSETQRNKGNFPGRFSGRQFSNSRSEMNVSTLELGDSALYLCASSGRQGADTQYFGPGTRLTVL.

This sequence joins TRBV6-5 and TRBJ2-5, with 14 bases matching TRBD2. Germline lookup yields CDR1 MNHEY and CDR2 SVGAGI. CDR3 size: 15 residues. The trim removed 6 bases at V and 3 bases at J, leaving 3 bases unmatched. The CDR3 spells CASRLTSGGEETQYF. The CDR3 DNA is TGTGCCAGCAGATTGACTAGCGGGGGGGAAGAGACCCAGTACTTC.